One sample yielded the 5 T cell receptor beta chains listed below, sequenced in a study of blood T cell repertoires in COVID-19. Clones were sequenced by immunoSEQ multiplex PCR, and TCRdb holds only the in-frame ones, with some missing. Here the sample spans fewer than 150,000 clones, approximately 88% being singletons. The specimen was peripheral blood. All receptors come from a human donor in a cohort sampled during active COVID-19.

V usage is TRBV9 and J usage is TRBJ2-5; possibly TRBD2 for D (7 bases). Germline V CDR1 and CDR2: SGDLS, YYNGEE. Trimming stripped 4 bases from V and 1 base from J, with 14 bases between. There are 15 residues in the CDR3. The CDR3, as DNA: TGTGCCAGCAGCCTGGGGGGGCTCCCCCAAGAGACCCAGTACTTC. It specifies CASSLGGLPQETQYF.

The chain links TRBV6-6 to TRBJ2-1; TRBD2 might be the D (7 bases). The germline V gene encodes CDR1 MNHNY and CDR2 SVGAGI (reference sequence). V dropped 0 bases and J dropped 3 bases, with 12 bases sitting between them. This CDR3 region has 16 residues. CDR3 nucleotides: TGTGCCAGCAGTTACTCGAGGGGGGGCCACTACAATGAGCAGTTCTTC. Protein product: CASSYSRGGHYNEQFF.

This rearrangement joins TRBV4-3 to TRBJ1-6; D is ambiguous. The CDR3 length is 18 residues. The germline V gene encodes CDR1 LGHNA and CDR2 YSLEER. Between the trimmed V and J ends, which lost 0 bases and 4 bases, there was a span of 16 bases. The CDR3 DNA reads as TGCGCCAGCAGCCAAGATGTAAGGTGGAGCGTTTATAATTCACCCCTCCACTTT. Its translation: CASSQDVRWSVYNSPLHF.

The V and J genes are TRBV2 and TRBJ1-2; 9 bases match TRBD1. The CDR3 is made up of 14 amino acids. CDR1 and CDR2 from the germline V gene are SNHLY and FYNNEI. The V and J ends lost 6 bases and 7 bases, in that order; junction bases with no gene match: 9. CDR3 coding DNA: TGTGCCAGCAGGGTTACAGGGGGCGGGCGTGGCTACACCTTC. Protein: CASRVTGGGRGYTF.

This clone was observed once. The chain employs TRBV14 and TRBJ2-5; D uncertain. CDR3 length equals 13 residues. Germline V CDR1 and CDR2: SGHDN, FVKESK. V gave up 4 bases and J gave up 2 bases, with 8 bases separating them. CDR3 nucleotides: TGTGCCAGCAGCCTGTCGGTGCAAGAGACCCAGTACTTC. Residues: CASSLSVQETQYF.